This TCR beta chain appears in the sequencing data of a study of technical replicates of blood from a handful of donors. Profiling relied on immunoSEQ multiplex PCR, and the TCRdb table lists in-frame clones only, not all of them. The sample lists about 59,000 clones; 97% were seen once. The count of this clone is one. This CDR3 spans 13 amino acids. Looked up from germline, CDR1 is MDHEN and CDR2 is SYDVKM. V was pared by 2 bases and J by 5 bases, with 8 bases between. This TCR was sampled from a human donor in good health. This chain links TRBV28 with TRBJ2-3; D is uncertain. The sample consisted of T cells isolated from PBMCs. This CDR3 is CASSLQVEDTQYF. The CDR3 bases are TGTGCCAGCAGTTTACAGGTTGAAGATACGCAGTATTTT. Combining the CDR3 with reference TRBV28 and TRBJ2-3 gives the whole variable domain DVKVTQSSRYLVKRTGEKVFLECVQDMDHENMFWYRQDPGLGLRLIYFSYDVKMKEKGDIPEGYSVSREKKERFSLILESASTNQTSMYLCASSLQVEDTQYFGPGTRLTVL.